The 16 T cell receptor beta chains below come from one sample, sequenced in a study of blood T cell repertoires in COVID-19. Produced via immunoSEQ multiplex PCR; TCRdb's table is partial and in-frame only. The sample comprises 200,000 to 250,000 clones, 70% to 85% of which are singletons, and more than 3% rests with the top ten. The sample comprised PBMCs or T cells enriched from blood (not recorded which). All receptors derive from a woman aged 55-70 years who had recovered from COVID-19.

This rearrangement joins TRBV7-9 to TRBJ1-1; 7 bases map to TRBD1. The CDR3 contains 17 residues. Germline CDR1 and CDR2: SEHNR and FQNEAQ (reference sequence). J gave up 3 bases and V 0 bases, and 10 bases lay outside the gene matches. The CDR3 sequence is CASSLAPGSGGDTEAFF. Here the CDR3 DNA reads TGTGCCAGCAGCTTAGCCCCGGGATCAGGGGGTGACACTGAAGCTTTCTTT.

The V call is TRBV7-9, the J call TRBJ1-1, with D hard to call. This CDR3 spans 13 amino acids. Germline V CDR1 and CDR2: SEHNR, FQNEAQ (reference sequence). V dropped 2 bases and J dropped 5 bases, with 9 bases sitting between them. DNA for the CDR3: TGTGCCAGCAGCTTATACGGGGATACTGAAGCTTTCTTT. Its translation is CASSLYGDTEAFF.

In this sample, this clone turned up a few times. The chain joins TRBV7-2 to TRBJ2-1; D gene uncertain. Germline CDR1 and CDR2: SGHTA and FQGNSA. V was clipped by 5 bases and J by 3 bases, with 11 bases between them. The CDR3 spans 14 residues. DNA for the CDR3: TGTGCCAGCAGCCCAGTGCCAGGCTACAATGAGCAGTTCTTC. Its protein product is CASSPVPGYNEQFF.

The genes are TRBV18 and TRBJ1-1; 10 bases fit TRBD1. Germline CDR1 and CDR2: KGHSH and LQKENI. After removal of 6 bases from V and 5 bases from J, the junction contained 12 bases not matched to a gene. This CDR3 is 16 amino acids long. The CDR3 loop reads CASSNTRQGARTEAFF. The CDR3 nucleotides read TGTGCCAGCTCCAACACTCGACAGGGGGCGCGGACTGAAGCTTTCTTT.

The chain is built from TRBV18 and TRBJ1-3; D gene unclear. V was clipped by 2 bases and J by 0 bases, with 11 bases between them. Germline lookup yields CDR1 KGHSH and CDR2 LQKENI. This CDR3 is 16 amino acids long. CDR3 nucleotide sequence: TGTGCCAGCTCACCAGGCGGCTCGTCCTCTGGAAACACCATATATTTT. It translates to CASSPGGSSSGNTIYF.

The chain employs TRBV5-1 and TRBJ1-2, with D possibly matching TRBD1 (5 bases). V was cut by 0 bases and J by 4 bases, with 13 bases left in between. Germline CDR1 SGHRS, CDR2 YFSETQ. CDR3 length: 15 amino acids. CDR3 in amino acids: CASSLGDLHTYGYTF. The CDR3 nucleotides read TGCGCCAGCAGCTTGGGGGACTTACATACCTATGGCTACACCTTC.

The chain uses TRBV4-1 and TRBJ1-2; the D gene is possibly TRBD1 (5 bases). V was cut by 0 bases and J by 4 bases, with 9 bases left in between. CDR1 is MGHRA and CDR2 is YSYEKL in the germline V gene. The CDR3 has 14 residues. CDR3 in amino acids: CASSQDSQGYGYTF. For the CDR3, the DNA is TGCGCCAGCAGCCAAGATTCCCAGGGCTATGGCTACACCTTC.

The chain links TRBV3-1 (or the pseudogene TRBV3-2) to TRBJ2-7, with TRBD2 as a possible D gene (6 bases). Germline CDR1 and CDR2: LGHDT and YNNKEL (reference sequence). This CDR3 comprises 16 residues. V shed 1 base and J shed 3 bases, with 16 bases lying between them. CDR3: CASSQGINSGFYEQYF. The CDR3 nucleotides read TGTGCCAGCAGCCAAGGGATCAATAGCGGTTTCTACGAGCAGTACTTC.

As DNA, the CDR3 is TGTGCCACCATATCGGGACAGGGCACCGGGGAGCTGTTTTTT. This sequence encodes CATISGQGTGELFF. The V and J genes are TRBV24-1 and TRBJ2-2; 9 nucleotides agree with TRBD1. CDR1 is KGHDR and CDR2 is SFDVKD in the germline V gene. V gave up 8 bases and J gave up 4 bases; unmatched junction bases: 4. The CDR3 spans 14 residues.

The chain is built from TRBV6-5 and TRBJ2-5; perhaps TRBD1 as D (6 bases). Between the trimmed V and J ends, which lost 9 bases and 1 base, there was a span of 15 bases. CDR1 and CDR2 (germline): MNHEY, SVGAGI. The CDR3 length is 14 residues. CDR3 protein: CASRTEGSQETQYF. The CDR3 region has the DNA TGTGCCAGTAGGACAGAGGGCTCCCAAGAGACCCAGTACTTC.

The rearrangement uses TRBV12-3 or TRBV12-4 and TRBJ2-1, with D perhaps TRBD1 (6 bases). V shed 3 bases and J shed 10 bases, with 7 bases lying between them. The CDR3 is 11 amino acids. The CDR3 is CASSLTGEQFF. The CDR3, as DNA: TGTGCCAGCAGTTTGACAGGCGAGCAGTTCTTC.

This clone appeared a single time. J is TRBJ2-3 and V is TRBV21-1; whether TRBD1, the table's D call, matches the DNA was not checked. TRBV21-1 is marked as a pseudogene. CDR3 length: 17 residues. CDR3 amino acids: CASKVRDRFSSTDTQYF. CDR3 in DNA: TGTGCCAGCAAGGTTCGGGACAGGTTTTCTAGCACAGATACGCAGTATTTT.

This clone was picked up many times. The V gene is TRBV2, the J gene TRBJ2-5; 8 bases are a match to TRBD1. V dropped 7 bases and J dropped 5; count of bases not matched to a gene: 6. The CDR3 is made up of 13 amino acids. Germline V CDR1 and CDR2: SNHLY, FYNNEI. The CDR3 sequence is CASTGQGEETQYF. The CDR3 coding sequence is TGTGCCAGCACCGGACAGGGAGAGGAGACCCAGTACTTC.

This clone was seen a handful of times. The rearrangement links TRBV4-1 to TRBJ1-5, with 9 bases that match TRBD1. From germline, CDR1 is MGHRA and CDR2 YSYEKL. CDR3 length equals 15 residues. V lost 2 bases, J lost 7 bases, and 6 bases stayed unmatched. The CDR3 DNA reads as TGCGCCAGCAGCCAACAAACAGGGGGCGGACAGCCCCAGCATTTT. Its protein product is CASSQQTGGGQPQHF.

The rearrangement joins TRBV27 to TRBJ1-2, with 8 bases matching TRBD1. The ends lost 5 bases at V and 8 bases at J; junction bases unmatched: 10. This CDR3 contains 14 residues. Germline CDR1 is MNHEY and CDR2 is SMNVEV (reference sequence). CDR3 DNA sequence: TGTGCCAGCAGTGCCCAGACAGGGGTCGGGGGCTACACCTTC. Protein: CASSAQTGVGGYTF.

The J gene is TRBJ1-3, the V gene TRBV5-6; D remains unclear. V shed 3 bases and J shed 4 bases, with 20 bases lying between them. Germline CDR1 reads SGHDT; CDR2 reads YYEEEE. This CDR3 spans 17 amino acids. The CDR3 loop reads CASSWPPTEGAGNTIYF. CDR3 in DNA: TGTGCCAGCAGCTGGCCCCCAACGGAGGGCGCGGGAAACACCATATATTTT. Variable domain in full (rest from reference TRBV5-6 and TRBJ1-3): DAGVTQSPTHLIKTRGQQVTLRCSPKSGHDTVSWYQQALGQGPQFIFQYYEEEERQRGNFPDRFSGHQFPNYSSELNVNALLLGDSALYLCASSWPPTEGAGNTIYFGEGSWLTVV.